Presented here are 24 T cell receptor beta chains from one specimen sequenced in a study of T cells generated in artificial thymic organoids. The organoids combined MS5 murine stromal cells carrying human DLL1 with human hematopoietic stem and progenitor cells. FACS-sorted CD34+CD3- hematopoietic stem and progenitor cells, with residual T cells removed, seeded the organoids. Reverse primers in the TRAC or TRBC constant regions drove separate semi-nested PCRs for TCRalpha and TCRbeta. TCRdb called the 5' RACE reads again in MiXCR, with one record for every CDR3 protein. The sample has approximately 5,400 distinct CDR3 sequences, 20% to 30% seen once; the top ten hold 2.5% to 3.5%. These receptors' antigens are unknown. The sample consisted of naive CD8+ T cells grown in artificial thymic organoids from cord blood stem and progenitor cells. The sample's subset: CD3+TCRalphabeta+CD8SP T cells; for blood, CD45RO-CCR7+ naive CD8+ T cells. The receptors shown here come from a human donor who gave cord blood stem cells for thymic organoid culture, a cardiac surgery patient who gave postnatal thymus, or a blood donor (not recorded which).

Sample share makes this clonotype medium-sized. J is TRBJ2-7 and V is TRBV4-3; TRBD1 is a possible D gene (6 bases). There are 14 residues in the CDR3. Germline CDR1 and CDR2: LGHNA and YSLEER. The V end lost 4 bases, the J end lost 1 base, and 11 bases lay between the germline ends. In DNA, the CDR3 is TGCGCCAGCAGCCCGGGACAAGGGTCCTACGAGCAGTACTTC. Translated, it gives CASSPGQGSYEQYF.

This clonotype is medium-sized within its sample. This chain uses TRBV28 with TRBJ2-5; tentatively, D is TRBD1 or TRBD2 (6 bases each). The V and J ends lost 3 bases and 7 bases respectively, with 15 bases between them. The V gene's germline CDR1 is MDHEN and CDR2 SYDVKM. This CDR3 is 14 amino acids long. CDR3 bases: TGTGCCAGCAGTTTGCACCGGGGGCGTAGGACCCAGTACTTC. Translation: CASSLHRGRRTQYF.

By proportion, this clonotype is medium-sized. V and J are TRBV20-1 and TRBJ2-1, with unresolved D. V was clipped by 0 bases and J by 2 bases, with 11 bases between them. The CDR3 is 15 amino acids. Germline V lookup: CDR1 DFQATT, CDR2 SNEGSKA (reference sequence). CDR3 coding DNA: TGCAGTGCTAGAGATCTGCAGGTTACCTACAATGAGCAGTTCTTC. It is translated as CSARDLQVTYNEQFF.

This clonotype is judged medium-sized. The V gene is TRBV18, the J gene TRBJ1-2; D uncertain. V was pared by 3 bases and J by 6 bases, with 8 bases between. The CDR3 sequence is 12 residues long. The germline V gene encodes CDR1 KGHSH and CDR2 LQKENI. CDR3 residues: CASSPMKDGYTF. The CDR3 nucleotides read TGTGCCAGCTCACCGATGAAGGATGGCTACACCTTC.

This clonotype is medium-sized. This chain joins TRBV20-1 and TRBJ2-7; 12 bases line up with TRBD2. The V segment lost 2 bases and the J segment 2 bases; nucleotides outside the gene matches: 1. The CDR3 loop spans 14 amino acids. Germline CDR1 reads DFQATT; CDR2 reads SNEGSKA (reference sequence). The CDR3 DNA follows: TGCAGTGCTAGACTAGCGGGAGGGCCCTACGAGCAGTACTTC. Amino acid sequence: CSARLAGGPYEQYF.

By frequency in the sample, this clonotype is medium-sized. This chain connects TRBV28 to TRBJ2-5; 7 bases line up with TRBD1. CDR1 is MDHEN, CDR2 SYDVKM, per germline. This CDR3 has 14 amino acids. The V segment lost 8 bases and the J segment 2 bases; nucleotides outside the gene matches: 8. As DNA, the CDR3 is TGTGCCAGCGGCCGGACAGGATGTCAAGAGACCCAGTACTTC. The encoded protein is CASGRTGCQETQYF.

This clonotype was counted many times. CDR3 sequence: CSARELAEITDTQYF. CDR3 in DNA: TGCAGTGCTAGAGAGCTAGCGGAGATCACAGATACGCAGTATTTT. The chain uses TRBV20-1 and TRBJ2-3; 7 bases match TRBD2. Germline V gene lookup returns CDR1 DFQATT and CDR2 SNEGSKA (reference sequence). Trimming removed 0 bases from V and 2 bases from J; junction bases left unmatched: 5. The CDR3 is 15 amino acids.

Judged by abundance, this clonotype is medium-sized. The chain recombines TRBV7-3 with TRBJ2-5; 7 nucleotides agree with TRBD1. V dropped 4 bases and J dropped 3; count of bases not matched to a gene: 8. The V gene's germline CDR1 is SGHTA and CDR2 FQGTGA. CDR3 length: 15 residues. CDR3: CASSSMGQPEETQYF. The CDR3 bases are TGTGCCAGCAGCTCCATGGGACAGCCGGAAGAGACCCAGTACTTC. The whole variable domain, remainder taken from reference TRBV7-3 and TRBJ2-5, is GAGVSQTPSNKVTEKGKYVELRCDPISGHTALYWYRQSLGQGPEFLIYFQGTGAADDSGLPNDRFFAVRPEGSVSTLKIQRTERGDSAVYLCASSSMGQPEETQYFGPGTRLLVL.

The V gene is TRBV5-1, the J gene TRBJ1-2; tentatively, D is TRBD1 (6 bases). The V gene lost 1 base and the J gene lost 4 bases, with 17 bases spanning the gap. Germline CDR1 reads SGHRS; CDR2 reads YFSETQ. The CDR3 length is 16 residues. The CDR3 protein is CASSLWPQGPGYGYTF. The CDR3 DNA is TGCGCCAGCAGCTTGTGGCCCCAGGGGCCGGGCTATGGCTACACCTTC.

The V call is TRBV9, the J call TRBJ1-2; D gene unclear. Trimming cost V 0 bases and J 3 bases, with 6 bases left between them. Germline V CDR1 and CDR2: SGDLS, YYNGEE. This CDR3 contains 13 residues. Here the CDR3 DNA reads TGTGCCAGCAGCGTAGGGAATTACTATGGCTACACCTTC. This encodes CASSVGNYYGYTF.

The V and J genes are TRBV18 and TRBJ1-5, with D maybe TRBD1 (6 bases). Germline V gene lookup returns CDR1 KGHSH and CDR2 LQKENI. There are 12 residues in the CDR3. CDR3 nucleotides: TGTGCTAGAAACAGGGGCAATCAGCCCCAGCATTTT. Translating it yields CARNRGNQPQHF.

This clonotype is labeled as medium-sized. CDR3 nucleotides: TGCGCCAGCAGCCTCGGGACAGCGTACGAGCAGTACTTC. Translated, it gives CASSLGTAYEQYF. The chain employs TRBV4-3 and TRBJ2-7; 7 bases align to TRBD1. Germline loops: CDR1 LGHNA, CDR2 YSLEER. CDR3 length equals 13 residues. Trimming removed 4 bases from V and 4 bases from J; junction bases left unmatched: 4.

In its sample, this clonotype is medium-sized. CDR3 nucleotides: TGTGCCAGCAGCCATCGGATGGGAGATACGCAGTATTTT. Its translation: CASSHRMGDTQYF. The V gene is TRBV7-6, the J gene TRBJ2-3; D is undetermined. Trimming removed 5 bases at V and 5 bases at J, with 11 bases between. The CDR3 spans 13 residues. The germline CDR1 and CDR2 sequences are SGHVS and FNYEAQ.

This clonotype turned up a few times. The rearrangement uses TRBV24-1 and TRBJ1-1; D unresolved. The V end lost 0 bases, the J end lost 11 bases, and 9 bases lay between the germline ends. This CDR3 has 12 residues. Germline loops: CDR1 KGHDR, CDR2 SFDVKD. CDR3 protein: CATSDLRERAFF. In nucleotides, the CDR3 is TGTGCCACCAGTGATTTGCGAGAGAGGGCTTTCTTT.

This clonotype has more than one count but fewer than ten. As DNA, the CDR3 is TGTGCCAGCAGTTTATGGGGTAGGACAGGGGGCTACGAGCAGTACTTC. As protein: CASSLWGRTGGYEQYF. The rearrangement links TRBV27 to TRBJ2-7, with 10 bases fitting TRBD1. With V trimmed by 1 base and J by 3 bases, 6 bases remained unmatched. Germline V lookup: CDR1 MNHEY, CDR2 SMNVEV (reference sequence). The CDR3 has 16 residues.

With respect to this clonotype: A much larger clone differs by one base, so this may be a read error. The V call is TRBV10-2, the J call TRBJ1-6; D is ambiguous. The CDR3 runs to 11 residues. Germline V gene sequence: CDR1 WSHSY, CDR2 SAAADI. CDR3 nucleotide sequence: TGCGCCAGCGGGGTGAACTCACCCCCCCACTTT. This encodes CASGVNSPPHF.

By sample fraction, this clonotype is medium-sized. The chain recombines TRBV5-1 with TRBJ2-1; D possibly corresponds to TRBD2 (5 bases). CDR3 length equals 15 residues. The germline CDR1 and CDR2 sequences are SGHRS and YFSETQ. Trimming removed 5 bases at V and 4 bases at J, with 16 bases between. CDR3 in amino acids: CASRACGRGYNEQFF. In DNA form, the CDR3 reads TGCGCCAGCAGGGCATGTGGGAGAGGGTACAATGAGCAGTTCTTC.

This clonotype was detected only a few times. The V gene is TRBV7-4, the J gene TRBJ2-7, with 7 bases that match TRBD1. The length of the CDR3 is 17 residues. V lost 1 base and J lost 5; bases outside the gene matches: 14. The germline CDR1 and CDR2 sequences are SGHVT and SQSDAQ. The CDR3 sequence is CASSLGRQGDSRDEQYF. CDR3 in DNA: TGTGCCAGCAGCTTAGGGCGACAGGGCGACTCCAGGGACGAGCAGTACTTC.

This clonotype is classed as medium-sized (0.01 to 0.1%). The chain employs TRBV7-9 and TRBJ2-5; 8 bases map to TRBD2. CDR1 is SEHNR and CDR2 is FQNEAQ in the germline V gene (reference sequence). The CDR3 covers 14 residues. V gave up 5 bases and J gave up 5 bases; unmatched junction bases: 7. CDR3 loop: CASSLTSGRETQYF. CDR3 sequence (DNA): TGTGCCAGCAGCCTCACTAGCGGCCGGGAGACCCAGTACTTC. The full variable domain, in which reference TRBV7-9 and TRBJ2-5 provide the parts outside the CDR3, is DTGVSQNPRHKITKRGQNVTFRCDPISEHNRLYWYRQTLGQGPEFLTYFQNEAQLEKSRLLSDRFSAERPKGSFSTLEIQRTEQGDSAMYLCASSLTSGRETQYFGPGTRLLVL.

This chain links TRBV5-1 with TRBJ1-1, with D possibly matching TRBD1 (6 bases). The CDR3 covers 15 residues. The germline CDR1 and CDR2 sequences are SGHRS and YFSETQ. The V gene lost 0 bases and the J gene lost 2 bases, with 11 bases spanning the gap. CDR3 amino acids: CASSLAVGTNTEAFF. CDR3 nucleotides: TGCGCCAGCAGCTTGGCCGTCGGGACAAACACTGAAGCTTTCTTT.

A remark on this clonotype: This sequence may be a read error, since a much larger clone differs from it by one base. The CDR3 protein is CNVGQGEETQYF. CDR3 sequence (DNA): TGCAACGTGGGACAGGGTGAGGAGACCCAGTACTTC. The rearrangement joins TRBV29-1 to TRBJ2-5; TRBD1 matches 9 bases. There are 12 residues in the CDR3. Germline values: CDR1 SQVTM, CDR2 ANQGSEA.

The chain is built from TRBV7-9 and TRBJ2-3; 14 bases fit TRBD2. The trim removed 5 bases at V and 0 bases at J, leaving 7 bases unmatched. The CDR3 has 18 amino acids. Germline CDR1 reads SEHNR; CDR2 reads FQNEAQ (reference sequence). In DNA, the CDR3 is TGTGCCAGCAGCCTCCGACTAGCGGGGGGGCTAAGCACAGATACGCAGTATTTT. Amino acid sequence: CASSLRLAGGLSTDTQYF. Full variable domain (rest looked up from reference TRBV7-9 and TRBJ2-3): DTGVSQNPRHKITKRGQNVTFRCDPISEHNRLYWYRQTLGQGPEFLTYFQNEAQLEKSRLLSDRFSAERPKGSFSTLEIQRTEQGDSAMYLCASSLRLAGGLSTDTQYFGPGTRLTVL.

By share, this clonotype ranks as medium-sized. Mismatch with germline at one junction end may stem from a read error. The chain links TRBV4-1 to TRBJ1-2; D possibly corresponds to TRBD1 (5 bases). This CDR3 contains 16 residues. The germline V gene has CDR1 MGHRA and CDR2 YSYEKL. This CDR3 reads CSSSHPPGRINYGYTF. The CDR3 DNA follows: TGCTCCAGCAGCCACCCGCCGGGACGGATTAACTATGGCTACACCTTC.

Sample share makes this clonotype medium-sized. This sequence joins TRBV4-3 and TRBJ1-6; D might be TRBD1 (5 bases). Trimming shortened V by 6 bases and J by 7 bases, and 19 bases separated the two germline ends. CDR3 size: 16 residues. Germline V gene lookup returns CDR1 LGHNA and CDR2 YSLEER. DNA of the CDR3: TGCGCCAGCAGTCATAGGGGACTTTTCTCAAATTCACCCCTCCACTTT. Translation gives CASSHRGLFSNSPLHF.